This T cell receptor (beta chain) was captured by sequencing in a study of graft-versus-host responses after intestinal transplantation. In the study overall: Recipients were all induced with anti-thymocyte globulin, then given tacrolimus and steroids for approximately 3 years.

Some clones are missing from TCRdb's copy, which holds only in-frame ones; the method was immunoSEQ multiplex PCR. The data show tens of thousands of clones, around 86% seen once. Study results and caveats: Analysis identified GvH clones in recipient marrow, with some appearing first in ileum or blood.

A word on this clone: Its matching antigen is unknown.

Sequenced here: PBMCs, sampled roughly 1,000 days after transplant. The sequence was collected from a human patient who received an intestinal transplant, so some T cells may come from the graft donor.

This CDR3 reads CASSRGTGSYNEQFF. CDR3 in DNA: TGTGCCAGCAGCCGTGGGACAGGGTCTTACAATGAGCAGTTCTTC. The chain couples TRBV4-2 to TRBJ2-1; 9 bases agree with TRBD1. J lost 4 bases, V lost 4 bases, and 5 bases had no gene match. Germline CDR1 and CDR2: LGHNA and YNFKEQ. There are 15 residues in the CDR3.